This TCR beta chain appears in the sequencing data of a study of identical twins. General study points: An excess of low generation probability was shown by twin-shared out-of-frame alpha sequences.

A few counts support this clonotype. Its antigen is not known. The junction does not match germline at one end; this may be a read error. The CDR3 extends over 12 amino acids. Germline V lookup: CDR1 SQVTM, CDR2 ANQGSEA. One entry per CDR3 protein, called by TCRdb with MiXCR from the 5' RACE reads. The sample records about 790,000 distinct CDR3 sequences, around a sixth being singletons. These same records also appear under a second study, on T cells expressing NK-cell markers. That source adds: The dominant NKG2C+ clonotypes represented about 1.0-7.0% of CD8+ T cells in six donors. Several donors likewise had their CD3+CD56-NKG2C+ fraction led by these clonotypes.

The TCR comes from a woman aged 18-29 years in good health. This chain links TRBV29-1 with TRBJ2-7; D is ambiguous. The sample taken for sequencing was PBMCs. The CDR3 region is CSVPKQSPRVNF. CDR3 bases: TGCAGCGTACCCAAACAGAGCCCCCGCGTAAACTTC.